This T cell receptor (beta chain) was sequenced in a study of blood T cells in healthy people across ages (dated by TCRdb to 2015 to 2017). As for the study more broadly: In model experiments, template switching captured roughly one uniquely barcoded TCR beta cDNA molecule for every two T cells. Age-related changes in TCR beta repertoire diversity were measured in the study by deep sequencing normalized with unique cDNA molecular identifiers. The donors were split into four age groups: young (average 16 years), middle-aged (about 40), aged (approximately 60) and long-lived (roughly 77). To avoid experimental bias, donors of different ages were randomly spread across the sequencing lanes. The study analyzed two additional independent replicas of 1 million unique cDNA reads from the same blood draw for two donors, one aged 18 to 30 and one aged 80 or older. The investigation overall reported the following: Compared with the aged group, more naive CD4+ T cells, fewer expanded clones and increased TCR diversity were shown by the long-lived group, suggesting age selection. Observed TCR beta diversity per million T cells fell roughly linearly with age, and a significant reduction was already apparent by age around 40. The percentage of naive T cells measured by flow cytometry correlated strongly with observed TCR beta diversity. Because profiling used bulk unsorted PBMCs, naive and antigen-experienced compartments could not be compared conclusively. Estimates of total diversity based on one million sequenced T cells were considered lower bounds and underestimates. The CMV infection status of donors was not known, potentially confounding age-related changes in expanded clonotypes.

Deletion took 6 bases off V and 0 bases off J, with a span of 17 bases between the germline ends. From a lookup of the germline V gene (reference sequence), CDR1 and CDR2 are DFQATT and SNEGSKA. The CDR3 runs 16 amino acids, cysteine and phenylalanine included. Only CDR3 DNA remains: 48 bases, in frame from the first base. The roughly 39 donors, aged about 6 to 95 years, were systemically healthy Caucasian individuals from Russia. Each donor gave 9 to 10 milliliters of peripheral blood, collected into EDTA-treated Vacutainer tubes. PBMCs were isolated by Ficoll-Paque density-gradient centrifugation, with at least 6 million obtained per sample. Total RNA was extracted from PBMCs with Trizol reagent, with at least 6 micrograms obtained per sample. The percentages of naive CD45RAhigh/CD27high T cells were determined by flow cytometry on a PBMC aliquot from every donor. Receptor libraries were prepared by 5' RACE. Sequencing was carried out with an Illumina HiSeq 2500. The second PCR ran for about 6 to 12 cycles and used a J-beta primer mix along with a sample-barcoded 5' primer. A template-switch 5' adaptor carrying 12 random nucleotides introduced a unique molecular identifier onto each TCR beta cDNA molecule. At least 2.5 million CDR3-containing paired-end reads were obtained from each sample. The Mint cDNA synthesis kit, primed by a TRBC-specific oligonucleotide, was used to synthesize first-strand cDNA from all RNA. Following uracil-DNA glycosylase treatment, all cDNA underwent a first 18-cycle PCR with the universal primers M1SS and BC2_uni_R. Regarding the original processing steps: For normalization, 1 million high-quality reads, each with a distinct molecular identifier, were randomly selected from each sample. Instead of being binned into consensus sequences, reads that shared molecular identifiers were thrown out. MiTCR, run with a Q25 quality threshold and the strictest error-elimination algorithm, handled CDR3 identification, clonotype clustering and error correction. A nonparametric unseen species model using Euler transformation provided a lower-bound estimate of total TCR beta diversity. Using fastp at Q25 and MiXCR, TCRdb reprocessed the public reads and kept productive beta chains. Rows are unified per CDR3 protein, each entry keeping the most common DNA and genes. What appears here as the V and J calls and clone size reflects TCRdb's work, not the paper's. In all, the sample holds roughly 1.4 million distinct CDR3 sequences, and approximately 60% of those were seen once. The ten largest clones represent more than 6% of the sample.

This clonotype was recorded at least ten times. No cognate antigen has been identified for it. Base qualities are not provided; no much larger clone lies one nucleotide away. Input material: blood. The chain links TRBV20-1 with TRBJ1-4; TRBD1 could be the D gene, as 6 bases match. The sequence was obtained from a man between 18 and 35 years old in good health. The CDR3 protein is CSATDRRMATNEKLFF. The DNA sequence is TGCAGTGCAACAGACAGGAGGATGGCAACTAATGAAAAACTGTTTTTT.